In its sample, the clone carrying this T cell receptor beta chain was seen many times. Antigen specificity is unknown. The CDR3 regions of TCR beta were amplified from RNA transcripts. The TCR CDR3 first-round RT-PCR relied on the HTBI primer set. TCRdb recomputed calls from the multiplex PCR reads with MiXCR, one row per CDR3 protein. The data hold under 650,000 distinct CDR3 sequences, with under 20% observed a single time. This specimen comes from a study of T cells in Graves' hyperthyroidism and ophthalmopathy. Germline V gene lookup returns CDR1 SGHAT and CDR2 FQNNGV. The CDR3 covers 16 residues. V lost 5 bases and J lost 2; bases outside the gene matches: 4. Study-level results: Ophthalmopathy was identified by the model a median 6.5 months ahead of onset.

The source of this sequence is a woman aged 25-40 years with Graves' hyperthyroidism. The J gene is TRBJ2-2, the V gene TRBV11-2, with 11 bases fitting TRBD2. Input material: blood. CDR3 residues: CASSIGTSGNTGELFF. CDR3 coding DNA: TGTGCCAGCAGCATCGGGACTAGCGGTAACACCGGGGAGCTGTTTTTT.